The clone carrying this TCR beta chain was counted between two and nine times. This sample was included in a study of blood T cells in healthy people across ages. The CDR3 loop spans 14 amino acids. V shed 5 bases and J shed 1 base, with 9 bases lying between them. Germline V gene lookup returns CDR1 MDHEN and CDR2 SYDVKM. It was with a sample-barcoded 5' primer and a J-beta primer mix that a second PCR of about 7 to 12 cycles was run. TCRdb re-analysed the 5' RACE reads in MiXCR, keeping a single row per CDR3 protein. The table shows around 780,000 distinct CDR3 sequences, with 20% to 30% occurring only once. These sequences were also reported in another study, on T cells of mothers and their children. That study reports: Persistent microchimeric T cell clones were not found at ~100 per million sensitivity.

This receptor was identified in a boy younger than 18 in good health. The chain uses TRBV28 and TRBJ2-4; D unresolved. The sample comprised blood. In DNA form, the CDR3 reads TGTGCCAGCAGTCCGGGTATGGCCAAAAACATTCAGTACTTC. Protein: CASSPGMAKNIQYF.